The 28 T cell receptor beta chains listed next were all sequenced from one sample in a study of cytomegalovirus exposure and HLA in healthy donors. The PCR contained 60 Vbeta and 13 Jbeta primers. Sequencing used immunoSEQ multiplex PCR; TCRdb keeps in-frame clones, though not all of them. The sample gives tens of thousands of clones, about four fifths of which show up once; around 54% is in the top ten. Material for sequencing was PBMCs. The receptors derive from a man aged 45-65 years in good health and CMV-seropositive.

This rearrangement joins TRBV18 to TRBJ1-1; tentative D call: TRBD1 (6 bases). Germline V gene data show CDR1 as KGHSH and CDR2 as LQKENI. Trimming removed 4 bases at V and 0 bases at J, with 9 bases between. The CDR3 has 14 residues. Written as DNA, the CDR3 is TGTGCCAGCTCACTCGGACAGATGAACACTGAAGCTTTCTTT. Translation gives CASSLGQMNTEAFF.

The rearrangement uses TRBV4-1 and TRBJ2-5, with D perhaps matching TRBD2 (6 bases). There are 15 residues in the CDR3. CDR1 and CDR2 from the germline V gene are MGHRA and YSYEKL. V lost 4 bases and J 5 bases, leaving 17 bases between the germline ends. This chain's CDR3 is CASSPHASAWETQYF. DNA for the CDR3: TGCGCCAGCAGCCCACACGCTAGCGCATGGGAGACCCAGTACTTC.

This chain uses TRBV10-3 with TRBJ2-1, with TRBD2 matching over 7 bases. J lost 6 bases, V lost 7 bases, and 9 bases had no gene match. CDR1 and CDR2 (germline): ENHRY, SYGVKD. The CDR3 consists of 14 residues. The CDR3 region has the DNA TGTGCCATCAAAGCCCAGAGGGAGGGCAATGAGCAGTTCTTC. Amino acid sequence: CAIKAQREGNEQFF.

The CDR3 DNA reads TGTGCCAGCAGCTTAGCGCACAGGGGAGGCTACACCTTC. Its protein is CASSLAHRGGYTF. The chain recombines TRBV11-2 with TRBJ1-2; TRBD1 matches 7 bases. Unmatched junction bases numbered 4, after V lost 1 base and J lost 8 bases. The germline gives CDR1 SGHAT, CDR2 FQNNGV. The CDR3 runs to 13 residues.

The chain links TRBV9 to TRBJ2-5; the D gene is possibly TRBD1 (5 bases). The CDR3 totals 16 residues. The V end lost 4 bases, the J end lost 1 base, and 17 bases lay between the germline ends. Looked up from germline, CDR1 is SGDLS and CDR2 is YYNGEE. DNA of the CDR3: TGTGCCAGCAGCTCCACTCTGGGGCTAACCCAAGAGACCCAGTACTTC. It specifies CASSSTLGLTQETQYF. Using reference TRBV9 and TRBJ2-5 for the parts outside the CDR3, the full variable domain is DSGVTQTPKHLITATGQRVTLRCSPRSGDLSVYWYQQSLDQGLQFLIQYYNGEERAKGNILERFSAQQFPDLHSELNLSSLELGDSALYFCASSSTLGLTQETQYFGPGTRLLVL.

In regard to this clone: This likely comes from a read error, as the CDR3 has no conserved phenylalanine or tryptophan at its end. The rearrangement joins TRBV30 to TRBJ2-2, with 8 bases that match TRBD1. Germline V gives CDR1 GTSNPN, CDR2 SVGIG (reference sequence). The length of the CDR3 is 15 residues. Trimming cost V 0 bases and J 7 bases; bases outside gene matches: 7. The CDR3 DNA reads TGTGCCTGGAGTGTTGGCAGGGGGCTGTACGGGGAGCTGTTTTTG. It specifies CAWSVGRGLYGELFL.

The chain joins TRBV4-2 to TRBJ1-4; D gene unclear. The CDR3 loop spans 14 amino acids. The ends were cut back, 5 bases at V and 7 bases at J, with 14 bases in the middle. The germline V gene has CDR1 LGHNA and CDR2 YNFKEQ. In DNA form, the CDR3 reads TGTGCCAGCAGCTCGTTTCAATCGAGTGAAAAACTGTTTTTT. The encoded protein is CASSSFQSSEKLFF.

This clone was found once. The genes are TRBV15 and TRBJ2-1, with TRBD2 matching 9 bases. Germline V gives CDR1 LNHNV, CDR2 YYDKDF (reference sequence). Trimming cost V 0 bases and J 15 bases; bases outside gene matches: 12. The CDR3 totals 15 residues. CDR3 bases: TGTGCCACCAGCAGAGACCGTGGACTAGCGACGGAGGGGTTCTTC. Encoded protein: CATSRDRGLATEGFF.

The CDR3 is CASHRTPSGNTIYF. The DNA of the CDR3 is TGTGCCAGCCATAGGACTCCTTCTGGAAACACCATATATTTT. This chain connects TRBV28 to TRBJ1-3; D gene uncertain. The CDR3 spans 14 residues. V was pared by 8 bases and J by 1 base, with 12 bases between. Germline loops: CDR1 MDHEN, CDR2 SYDVKM.

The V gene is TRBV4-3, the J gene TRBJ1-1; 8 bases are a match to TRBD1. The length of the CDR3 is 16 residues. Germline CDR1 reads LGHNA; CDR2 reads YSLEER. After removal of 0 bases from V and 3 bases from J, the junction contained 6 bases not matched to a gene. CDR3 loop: CASSQDKETGDTEAFF. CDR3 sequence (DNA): TGCGCCAGCAGCCAAGATAAGGAGACAGGGGACACTGAAGCTTTCTTT.

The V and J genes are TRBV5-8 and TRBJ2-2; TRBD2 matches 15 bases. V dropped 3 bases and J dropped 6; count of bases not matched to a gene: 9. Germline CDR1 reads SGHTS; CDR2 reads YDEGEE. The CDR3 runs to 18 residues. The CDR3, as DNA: TGTGCCAGCAGCTCCGGACTAGCGGGAGGGATAACACCCGGGGAGCTGTTTTTT. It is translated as CASSSGLAGGITPGELFF.

CDR3 residues: CASSESASGSTDTQYF. The DNA of the CDR3 is TGCGCCAGCAGTGAGTCGGCTAGCGGTAGCACAGATACGCAGTATTTT. V gene TRBV10-1 combines with J gene TRBJ2-3; 7 nucleotides match TRBD2. The J segment lost 0 bases and the V segment lost 0 bases, leaving 3 bases of the junction unmatched. Germline V gene lookup returns CDR1 WNHNN and CDR2 SYGVQD (reference sequence). The CDR3 totals 16 residues.

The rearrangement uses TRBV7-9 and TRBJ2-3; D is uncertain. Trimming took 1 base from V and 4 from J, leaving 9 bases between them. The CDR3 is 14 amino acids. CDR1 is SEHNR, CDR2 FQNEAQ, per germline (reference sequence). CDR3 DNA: TGTGCCAGCAGCTTAGAGGTAGACTCAGATACGCAGTATTTT. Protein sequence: CASSLEVDSDTQYF.

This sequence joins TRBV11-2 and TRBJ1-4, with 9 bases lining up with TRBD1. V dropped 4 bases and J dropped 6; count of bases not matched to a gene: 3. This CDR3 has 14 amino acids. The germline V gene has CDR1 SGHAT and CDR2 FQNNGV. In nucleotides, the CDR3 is TGTGCCAGCAGCTCCGGGACAGGGTATGAAAAACTGTTTTTT. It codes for CASSSGTGYEKLFF.

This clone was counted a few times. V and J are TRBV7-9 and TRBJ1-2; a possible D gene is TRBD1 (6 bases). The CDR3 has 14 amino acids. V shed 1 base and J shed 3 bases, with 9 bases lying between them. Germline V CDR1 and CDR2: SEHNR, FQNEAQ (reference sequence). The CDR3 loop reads CASSLGQGHYGYTF. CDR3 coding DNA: TGTGCCAGCAGCTTAGGGCAGGGGCACTATGGCTACACCTTC.

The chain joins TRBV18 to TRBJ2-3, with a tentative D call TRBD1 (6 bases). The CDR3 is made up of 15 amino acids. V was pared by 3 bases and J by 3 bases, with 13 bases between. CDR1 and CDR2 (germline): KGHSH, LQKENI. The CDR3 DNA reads TGTGCCAGCTCACCGGGACAAGCCCGTACAGATACGCAGTATTTT. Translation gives CASSPGQARTDTQYF.

CDR3 protein: CASSLGGDGTQYF. CDR3 coding DNA: TGTGCCAGCAGCTTAGGGGGAGACGGGACCCAGTACTTC. This rearrangement joins TRBV7-2 to TRBJ2-5; maybe TRBD2 (5 bases). Germline V gives CDR1 SGHTA, CDR2 FQGNSA. Trimming removed 1 base at V and 7 bases at J, with 10 bases between. CDR3 length equals 13 residues.

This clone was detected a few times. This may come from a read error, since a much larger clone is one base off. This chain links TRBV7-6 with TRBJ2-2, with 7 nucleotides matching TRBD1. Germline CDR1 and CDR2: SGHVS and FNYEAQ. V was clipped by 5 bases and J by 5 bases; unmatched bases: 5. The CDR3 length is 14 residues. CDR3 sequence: CASSPQGMTGELFF. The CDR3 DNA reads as TGTGCCAGCAGCCCACAGGGGATGACCGGGGAGCTGTTTTTT.

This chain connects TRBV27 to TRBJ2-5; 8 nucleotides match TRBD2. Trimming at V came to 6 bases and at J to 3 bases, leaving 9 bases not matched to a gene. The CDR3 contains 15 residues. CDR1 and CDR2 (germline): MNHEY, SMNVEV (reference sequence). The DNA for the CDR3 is TGTGCCAGCAGCAATCTGGGCGGGAGGAAAGAGACCCAGTACTTC. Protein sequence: CASSNLGGRKETQYF.

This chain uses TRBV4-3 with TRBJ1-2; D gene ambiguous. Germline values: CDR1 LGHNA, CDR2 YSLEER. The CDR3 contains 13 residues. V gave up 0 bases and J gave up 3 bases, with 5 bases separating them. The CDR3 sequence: CASSQDRDYGYTF. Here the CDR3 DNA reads TGCGCCAGCAGCCAAGATCGGGACTATGGCTACACCTTC.

The CDR3 nucleotides read TGCGCCAGCAGCCCGACGGGGGTGGCGGGGGGGCGGACAGATACGCAGTATTTT. Its translation: CASSPTGVAGGRTDTQYF. V gene TRBV4-3 combines with J gene TRBJ2-3; 9 bases align to TRBD2. This CDR3 has 18 amino acids. V was pared by 4 bases and J by 3 bases, with 14 bases of the junction left unmatched. From germline, CDR1 is LGHNA and CDR2 YSLEER.

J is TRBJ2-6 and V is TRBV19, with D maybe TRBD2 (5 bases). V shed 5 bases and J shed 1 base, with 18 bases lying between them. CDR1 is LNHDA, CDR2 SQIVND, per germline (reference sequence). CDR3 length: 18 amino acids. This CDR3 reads CASSGVGLVTSGANVLTF. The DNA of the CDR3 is TGTGCCAGTAGTGGGGTCGGACTGGTTACTTCTGGGGCCAACGTCCTGACTTTC.

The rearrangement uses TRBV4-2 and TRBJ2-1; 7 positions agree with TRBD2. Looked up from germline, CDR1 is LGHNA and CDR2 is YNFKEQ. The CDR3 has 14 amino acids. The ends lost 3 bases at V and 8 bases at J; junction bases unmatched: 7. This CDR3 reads CASSHGLEMDEQFF. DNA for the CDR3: TGTGCCAGCAGCCATGGACTAGAGATGGATGAGCAGTTCTTC.

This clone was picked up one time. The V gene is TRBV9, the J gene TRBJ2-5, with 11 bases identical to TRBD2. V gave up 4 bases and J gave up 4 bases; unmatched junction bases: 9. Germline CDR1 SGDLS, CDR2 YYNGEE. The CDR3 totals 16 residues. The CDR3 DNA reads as TGTGCCAGCAGCTCCCGTTTAGGACTAGCGGGAGAGACCCAGTACTTC. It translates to CASSSRLGLAGETQYF.

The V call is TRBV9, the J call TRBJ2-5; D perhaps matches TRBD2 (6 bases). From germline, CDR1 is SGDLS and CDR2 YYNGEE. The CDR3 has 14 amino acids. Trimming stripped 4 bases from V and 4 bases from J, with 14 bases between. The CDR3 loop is CASSPRQGGETQYF. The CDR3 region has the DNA TGTGCCAGCAGCCCCCGGCAGGGAGGAGAGACCCAGTACTTC.

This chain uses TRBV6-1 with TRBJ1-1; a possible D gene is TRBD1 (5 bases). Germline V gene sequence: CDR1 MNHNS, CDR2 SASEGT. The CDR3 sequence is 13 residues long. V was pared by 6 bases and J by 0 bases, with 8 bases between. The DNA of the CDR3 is TGTGCCAGCAGGTTACAGGTGAACACTGAAGCTTTCTTT. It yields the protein CASRLQVNTEAFF.

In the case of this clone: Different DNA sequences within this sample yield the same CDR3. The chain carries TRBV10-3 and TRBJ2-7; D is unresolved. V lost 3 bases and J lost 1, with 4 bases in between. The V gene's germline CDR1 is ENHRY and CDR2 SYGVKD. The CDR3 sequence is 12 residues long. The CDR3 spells CAISDSSYEQYF. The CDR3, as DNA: TGTGCCATCAGTGATTCGTCCTACGAGCAGTACTTC.

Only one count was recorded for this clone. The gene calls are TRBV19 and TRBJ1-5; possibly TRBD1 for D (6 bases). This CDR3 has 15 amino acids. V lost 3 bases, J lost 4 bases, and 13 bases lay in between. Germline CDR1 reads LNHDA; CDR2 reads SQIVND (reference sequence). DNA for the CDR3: TGTGCCAGTAGTATTTCGGCAGGGGTGAATCAGCCCCAGCATTTT. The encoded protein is CASSISAGVNQPQHF.